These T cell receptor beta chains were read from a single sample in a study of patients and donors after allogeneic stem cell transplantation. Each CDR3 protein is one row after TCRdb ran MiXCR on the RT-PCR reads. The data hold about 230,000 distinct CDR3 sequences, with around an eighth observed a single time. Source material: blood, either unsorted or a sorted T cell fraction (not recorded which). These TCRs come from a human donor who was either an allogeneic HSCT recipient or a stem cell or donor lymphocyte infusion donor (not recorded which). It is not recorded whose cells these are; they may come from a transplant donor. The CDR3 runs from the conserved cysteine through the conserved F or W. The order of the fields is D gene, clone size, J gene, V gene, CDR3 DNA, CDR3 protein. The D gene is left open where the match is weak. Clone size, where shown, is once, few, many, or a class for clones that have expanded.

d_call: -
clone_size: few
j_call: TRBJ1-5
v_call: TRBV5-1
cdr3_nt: TGTGCCAGCAGCTTAGGTTCAGGCAATCAGCCCCAGCATTTT
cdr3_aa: CASSLGSGNQPQHF

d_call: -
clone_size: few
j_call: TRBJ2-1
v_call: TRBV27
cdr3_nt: TGTGCCAGCGGAGTGCGGACGGGCCCTAATGAGCAGTTCTTC
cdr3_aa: CASGVRTGPNEQFF

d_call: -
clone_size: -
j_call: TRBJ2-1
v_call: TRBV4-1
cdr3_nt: TGCGCCAGCAGCCAAGATCGCATTTACAATGAGCAGTTCTTC
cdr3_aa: CASSQDRIYNEQFF

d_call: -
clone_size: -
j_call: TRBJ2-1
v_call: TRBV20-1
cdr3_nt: TGCAGTGCTAGAGTTAGTTCCCCCTTGCTCGCCAATGAGCAGTTCTTC
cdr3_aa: CSARVSSPLLANEQFF

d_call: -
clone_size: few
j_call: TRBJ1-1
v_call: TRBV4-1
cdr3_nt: TGCGCCAGCAGCCAAGACGGTGGGAACATGAACACTGAAGCTTTCTTT
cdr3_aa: CASSQDGGNMNTEAFF

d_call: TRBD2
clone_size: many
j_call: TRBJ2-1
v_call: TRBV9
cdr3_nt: TGTGCCAGCAGCCGAATGGGCGGGAGGGCCATTGAGCAGTTCTTC
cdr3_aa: CASSRMGGRAIEQFF

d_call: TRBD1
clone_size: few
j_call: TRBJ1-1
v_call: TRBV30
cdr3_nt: TGTGCCTGGAGTGCGGTACGACAGGGGGCGAGGGGGGTCACTGAAGCTTTCTTT
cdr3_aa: CAWSAVRQGARGVTEAFF

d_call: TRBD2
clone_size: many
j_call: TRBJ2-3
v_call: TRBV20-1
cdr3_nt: TGCAGTGCTAGCACAGCGGGACGAGGGTATTTT
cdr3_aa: CSASTAGRGYF

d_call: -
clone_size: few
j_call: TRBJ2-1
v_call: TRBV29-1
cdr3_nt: TGCAGCGTTCCGACACCGAGCTCCTACAATGAGCAGTTCTTC
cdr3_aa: CSVPTPSSYNEQFF

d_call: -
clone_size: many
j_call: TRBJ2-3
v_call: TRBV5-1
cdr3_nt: TGCGCCAGCAGCTTGGCTAAGGTGGCAGATACGCAGTATTTT
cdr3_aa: CASSLAKVADTQYF

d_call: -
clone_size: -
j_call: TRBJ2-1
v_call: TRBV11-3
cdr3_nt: TGTGCCAGCAGCTTAATTGGTGGGGGCCGCGGAAATGAGCAGTTCTTC
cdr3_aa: CASSLIGGGRGNEQFF

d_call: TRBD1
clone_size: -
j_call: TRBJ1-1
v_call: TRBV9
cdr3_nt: TGTGCCAGCAGCGATCTCGGGACAGGAGGGGATGAAGCTTTCTTT
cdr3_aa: CASSDLGTGGDEAFF

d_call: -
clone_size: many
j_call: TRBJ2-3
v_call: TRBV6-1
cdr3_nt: TGTGCCATCCGACCTGAGGGCGCCAGGGCAGATACGCAGTATTTT
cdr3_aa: CAIRPEGARADTQYF

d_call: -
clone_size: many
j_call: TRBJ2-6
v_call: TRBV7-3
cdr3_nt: TGTGCCAGCAGCTTGTCGGGGACTGGGGCCAACGTCCTGACTTTC
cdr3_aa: CASSLSGTGANVLTF

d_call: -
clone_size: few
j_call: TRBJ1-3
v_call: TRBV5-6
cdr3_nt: TGTGCCAGCAGCTCCCGGGGCGGGGGCGTCTCTGGAAACACCATATATTTT
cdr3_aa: CASSSRGGGVSGNTIYF

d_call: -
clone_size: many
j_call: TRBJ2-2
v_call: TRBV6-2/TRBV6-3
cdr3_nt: TGTGCCAGCAGCACCCCGGGGTCGGAGCTGTTTTTT
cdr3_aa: CASSTPGSELFF

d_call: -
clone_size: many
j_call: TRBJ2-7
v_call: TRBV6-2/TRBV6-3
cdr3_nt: TGTGCCAGCAGTCCTCCGGGACACCCCTACGAGCAGTACTTC
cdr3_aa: CASSPPGHPYEQYF

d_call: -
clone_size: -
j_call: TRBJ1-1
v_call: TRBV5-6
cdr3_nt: TGTGCCAGCAGCTTGGTGGTGGGGGACACTGAAGCTTTCTTT
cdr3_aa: CASSLVVGDTEAFF

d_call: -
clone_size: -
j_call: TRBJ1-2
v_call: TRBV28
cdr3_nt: TGTGCCAGCAATAGTCGGGGTGGCTACACCTTC
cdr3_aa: CASNSRGGYTF

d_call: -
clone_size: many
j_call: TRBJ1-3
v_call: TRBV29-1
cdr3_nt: TGCAGCGCTGAACCGGCCGCTGGAAACACCATATATTTT
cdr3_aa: CSAEPAAGNTIYF

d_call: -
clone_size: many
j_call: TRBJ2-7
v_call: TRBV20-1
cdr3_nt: TGCAGTGCTAGCCCCCTAGGCGACAGGTTCTACGAGCAGTACTTC
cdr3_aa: CSASPLGDRFYEQYF

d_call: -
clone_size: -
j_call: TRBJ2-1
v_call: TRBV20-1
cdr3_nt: TGCAGTGCTAGAGATATTCGGCGAAATGAGCAGTTCTTC
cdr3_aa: CSARDIRRNEQFF

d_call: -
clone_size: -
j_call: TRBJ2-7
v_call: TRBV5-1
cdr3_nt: TGCGCCAGCGGTTCGGGGGACACGTCCACCTACGAGCAGTACTTC
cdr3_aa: CASGSGDTSTYEQYF

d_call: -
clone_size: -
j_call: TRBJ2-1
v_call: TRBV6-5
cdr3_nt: TGTGCCAGCAGTTCGCCCTGGAACAATGAGCAGTTCTTC
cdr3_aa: CASSSPWNNEQFF

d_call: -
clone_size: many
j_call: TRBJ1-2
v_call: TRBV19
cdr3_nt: TGTGCCAGTACCAACAGACTCAACTATGGCTACACCTTC
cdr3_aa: CASTNRLNYGYTF

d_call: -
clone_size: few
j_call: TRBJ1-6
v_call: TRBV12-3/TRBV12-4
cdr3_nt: TGTGCCAGCAGTTCCCGGTTGCGGACTTCACCCCTCCACTTT
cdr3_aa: CASSSRLRTSPLHF

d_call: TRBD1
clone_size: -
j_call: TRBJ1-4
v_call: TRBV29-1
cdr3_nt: TGCAGCGTTATGACAGGGGTGACTGAAAAACTGTTTTTT
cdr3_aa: CSVMTGVTEKLFF

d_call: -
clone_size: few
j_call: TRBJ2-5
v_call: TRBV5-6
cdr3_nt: TGTGCCAGCAGCCTGAAGGGGGGCCCCGGTGAGACCCAGTACTTC
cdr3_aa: CASSLKGGPGETQYF

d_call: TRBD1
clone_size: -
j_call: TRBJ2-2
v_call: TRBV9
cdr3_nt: TGTGCCAGCAGCACCGGACAGGGATCTACCGGGGAGCTGTTTTTT
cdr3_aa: CASSTGQGSTGELFF

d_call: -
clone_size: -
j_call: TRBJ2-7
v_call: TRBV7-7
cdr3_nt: TGTGCTAGCAGCGCAGTGTCAGGGTCCGAGCAGTACTTC
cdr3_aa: CASSAVSGSEQYF

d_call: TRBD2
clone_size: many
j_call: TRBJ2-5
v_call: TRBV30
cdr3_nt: TGTGCCTGGAGTGTAATGCGGGAGGGAGAGACCCAGTACTTC
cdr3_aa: CAWSVMREGETQYF

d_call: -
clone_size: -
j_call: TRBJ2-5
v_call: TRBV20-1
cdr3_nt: TGCAGTGCTGGGACGGACAATGGGGAGACCCAGTACTTC
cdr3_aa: CSAGTDNGETQYF

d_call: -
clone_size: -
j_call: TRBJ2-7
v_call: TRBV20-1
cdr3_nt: TGCAGTGCTAGAGATCAGCAGAGAGCGAAGAGCTCCTACGAGCAGTACTTC
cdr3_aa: CSARDQQRAKSSYEQYF